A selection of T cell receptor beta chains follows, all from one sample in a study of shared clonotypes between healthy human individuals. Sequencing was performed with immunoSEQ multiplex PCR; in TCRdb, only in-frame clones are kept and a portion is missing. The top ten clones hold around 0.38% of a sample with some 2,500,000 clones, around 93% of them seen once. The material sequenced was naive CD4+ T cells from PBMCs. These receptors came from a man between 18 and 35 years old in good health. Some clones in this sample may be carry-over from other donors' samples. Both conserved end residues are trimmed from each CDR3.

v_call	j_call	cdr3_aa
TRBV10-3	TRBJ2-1	AISEGQGAYNEQF
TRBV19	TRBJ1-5	ASSIEGDPYSNQPQH
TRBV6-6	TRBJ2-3	ASSYHEGTDTQY
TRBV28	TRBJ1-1	ASSSVGDTEAF
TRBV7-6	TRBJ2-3	ASSYGGGTRADTQY
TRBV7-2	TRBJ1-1	ASSLSGFRTEAF
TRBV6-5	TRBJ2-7	ASSEGLASYEQY
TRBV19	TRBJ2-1	ASSRGLAGGPSSYNEQF
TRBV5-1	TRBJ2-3	ASSSSTLRYTDTQY
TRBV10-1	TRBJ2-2	ATVLAVEMNTGELF
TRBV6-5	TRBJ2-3	ASSYMASERDTQY
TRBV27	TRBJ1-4	ASSYRGLEKLF
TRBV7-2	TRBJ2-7	ASSSGGGRLEQY
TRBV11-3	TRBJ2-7	ASPWGHEQY
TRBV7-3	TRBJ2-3	ASSPDRLAGDTQY
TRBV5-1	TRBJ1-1	ASSLGTGKTEAF
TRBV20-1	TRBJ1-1	SAGPLGGN
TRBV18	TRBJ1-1	ASSLRPDRGWDTEAF
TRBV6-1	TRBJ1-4	AVGGGRGYEKLF
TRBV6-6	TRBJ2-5	ASKTSTGQETQY
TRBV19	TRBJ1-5	ASSIGDQPQH
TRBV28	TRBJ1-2	ASSFYGSYGYT
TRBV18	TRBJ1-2	ASSPQAAGYT
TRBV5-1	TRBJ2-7	ASSPTGTGGAQQY
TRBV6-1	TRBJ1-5	ASSEAAAQPQH
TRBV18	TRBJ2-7	ASSPSGTAYEQY
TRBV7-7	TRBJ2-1	ASSLGLAGYYEQF
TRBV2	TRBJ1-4	ASKAGGNEKLF
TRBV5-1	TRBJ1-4	ASRAGDNEKLF
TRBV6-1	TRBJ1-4	ASRTAGIQNEKLF
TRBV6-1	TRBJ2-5	ASSAGLGQETQY
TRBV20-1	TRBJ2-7	SARGFYEQY
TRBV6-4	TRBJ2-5	ASSPPLVAEETQY
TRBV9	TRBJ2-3	ASTGLAGQDTQY
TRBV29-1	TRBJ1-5	SVEIRDGQPQH
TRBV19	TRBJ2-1	ASSILGTSGYNEQF
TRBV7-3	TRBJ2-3	ASSPNTRDTQY
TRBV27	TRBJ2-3	ASSNPQGNFDTQY
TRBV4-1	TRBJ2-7	ASSPQEAAPYEQY
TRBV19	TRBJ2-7	ASSMDSSYEQY
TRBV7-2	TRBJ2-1	ASSLTSGRVEQF
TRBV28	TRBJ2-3	ASSFGQLSTDTQY
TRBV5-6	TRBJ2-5	ASSWRTQTPQETQY
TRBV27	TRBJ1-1	ASSLGGTVAEAF
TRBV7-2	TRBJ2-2	ASSFQILTANTGELF
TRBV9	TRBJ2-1	ASSGGPLSYNEQF
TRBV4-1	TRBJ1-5	ASSRQGVDQPQH
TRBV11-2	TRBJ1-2	ASSLGPYGYT
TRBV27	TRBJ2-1	ASSYWQGGLSGTF
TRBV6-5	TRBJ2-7	ASKNTGTGVLEQY
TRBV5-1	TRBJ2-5	ASSIGRGQETQY
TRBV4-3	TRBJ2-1	ASSQGIPAGGLNEQF
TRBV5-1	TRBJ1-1	ASSLGWGENTEAF
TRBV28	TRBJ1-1	ASSIPGGGRTEAF
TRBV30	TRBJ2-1	AWTLAGATPYNKQF